This T cell receptor (beta chain) was observed in a study of control samples from healthy donors and cancer patients. V lost 2 bases and J 1 base, leaving 5 bases between the germline ends. Germline loops: CDR1 SGHDN, CDR2 FVKESK. This CDR3 is built from 13 residues. This table comes from immunoSEQ multiplex PCR, and its TCRdb copy is limited to in-frame clones, with some not included. The table lists under 450,000 clones, about 93% of them singletons. Sequenced input: PBMCs. This TCR derives from a man between 40 and 49 years old with head and neck cancer. The chain uses TRBV14 and TRBJ1-1; D is uncertain. This CDR3 is CASSQIGNTEAFF. CDR3 nucleotides: TGTGCCAGCAGCCAAATAGGGAACACTGAAGCTTTCTTT. The complete variable domain, with remaining parts taken from reference TRBV14 and TRBJ1-1, reads EAGVTQFPSHSVIEKGQTVTLRCDPISGHDNLYWYRRVMGKEIKFLLHFVKESKQDESGMPNNRFLAERTGGTYSTLKVQPAELEDSGVYFCASSQIGNTEAFFGQGTRLTVV.